This TCR beta chain stems from a study of T cell responses to AZD1222 COVID-19 vaccine. Study-wide results and limits: Regions 160-218 and 743-854 dominated among vaccine-associated CD4 TCRs spanning spike. Of the AZD1222 recipients, only five to seven were seropositive at baseline. Repertoires in all cases were sampled only once the peak T cell response had passed.

The V gene's germline CDR1 is KGHDR and CDR2 SFDVKD. The V gene lost 6 bases and the J gene lost 1 base, with 9 bases spanning the gap. The CDR3 runs 14 residues. Libraries were prepared by immunoSEQ multiplex PCR; TCRdb keeps only in-frame clonotypes and omits some of them. This sample yields about 100,000 clones, of which more than 85% are seen a single time; 8% to 8.5% belongs to the top ten. For this clone: Its specificity is unknown.

The rearrangement joins TRBV24-1 to TRBJ1-5; tentative D call: TRBD1 (6 bases). The sequencing used peripheral blood, collected 28 days after the second AZD1222 dose. This clonotype originated in an adult who received the AZD1222 COVID-19 vaccine. Here the CDR3 reads CATSHRDSNQPQHF. The CDR3 coding sequence is TGTGCCACCAGTCACAGGGACAGCAATCAGCCCCAGCATTTT.